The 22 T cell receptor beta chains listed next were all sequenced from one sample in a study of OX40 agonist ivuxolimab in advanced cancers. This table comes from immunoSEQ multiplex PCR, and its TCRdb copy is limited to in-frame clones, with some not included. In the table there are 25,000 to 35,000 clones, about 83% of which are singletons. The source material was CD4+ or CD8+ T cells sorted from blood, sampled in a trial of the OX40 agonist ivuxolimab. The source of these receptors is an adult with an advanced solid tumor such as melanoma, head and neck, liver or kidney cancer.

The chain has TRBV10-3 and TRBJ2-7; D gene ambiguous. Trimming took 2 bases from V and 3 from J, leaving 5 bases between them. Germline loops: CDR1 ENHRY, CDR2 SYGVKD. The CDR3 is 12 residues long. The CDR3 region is CAISEGIYEQYF. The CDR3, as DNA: TGTGCCATCAGTGAGGGAATCTACGAGCAGTACTTC.

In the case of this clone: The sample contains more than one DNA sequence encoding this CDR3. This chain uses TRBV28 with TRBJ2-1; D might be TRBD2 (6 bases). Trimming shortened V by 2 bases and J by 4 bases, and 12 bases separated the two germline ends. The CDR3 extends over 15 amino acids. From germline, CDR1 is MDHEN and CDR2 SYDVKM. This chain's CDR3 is CASSLSLAAYNEQFF. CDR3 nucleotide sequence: TGTGCCAGCAGTTTAAGTTTAGCGGCTTACAATGAGCAGTTCTTC.

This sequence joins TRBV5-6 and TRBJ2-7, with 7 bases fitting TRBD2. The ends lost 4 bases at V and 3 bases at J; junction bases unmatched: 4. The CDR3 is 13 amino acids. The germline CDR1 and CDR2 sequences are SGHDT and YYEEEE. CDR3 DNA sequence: TGTGCCAGCAGCGGGACTATCCTCTACGAGCAGTACTTC. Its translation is CASSGTILYEQYF.

As DNA, the CDR3 is TGTGCCAGCAGCCAAACTAGCGGGTTGCAAGAGACCCAGTACTTC. It codes for CASSQTSGLQETQYF. The chain couples TRBV4-2 to TRBJ2-5; the match to TRBD2 covers 9 bases. With 2 bases clipped from V and 2 bases from J, the junction kept 3 bases outside the gene matches. From germline, CDR1 is LGHNA and CDR2 YNFKEQ. The CDR3 sequence is 15 residues long.

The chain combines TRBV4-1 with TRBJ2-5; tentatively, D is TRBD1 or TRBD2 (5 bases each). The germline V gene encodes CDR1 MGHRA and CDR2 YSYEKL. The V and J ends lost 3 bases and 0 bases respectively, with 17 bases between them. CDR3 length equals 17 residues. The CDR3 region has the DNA TGCGCCAGCAGCCACCAGCTCGGTGGGGGAAACCAAGAGACCCAGTACTTC. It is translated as CASSHQLGGGNQETQYF.

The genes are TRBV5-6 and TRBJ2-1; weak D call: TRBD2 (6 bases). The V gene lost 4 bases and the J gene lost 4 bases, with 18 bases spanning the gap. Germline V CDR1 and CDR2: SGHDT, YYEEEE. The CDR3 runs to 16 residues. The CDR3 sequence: CASSHTGAGDYNEQFF. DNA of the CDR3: TGTGCCAGCAGCCACACGGGAGCAGGAGATTACAATGAGCAGTTCTTC.

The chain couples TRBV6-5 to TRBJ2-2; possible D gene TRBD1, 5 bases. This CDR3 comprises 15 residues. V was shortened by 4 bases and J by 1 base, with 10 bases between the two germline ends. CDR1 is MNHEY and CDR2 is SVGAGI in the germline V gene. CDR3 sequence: CASSSYQGNTGELFF. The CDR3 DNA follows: TGTGCCAGCAGTTCATATCAGGGGAACACCGGGGAGCTGTTTTTT.

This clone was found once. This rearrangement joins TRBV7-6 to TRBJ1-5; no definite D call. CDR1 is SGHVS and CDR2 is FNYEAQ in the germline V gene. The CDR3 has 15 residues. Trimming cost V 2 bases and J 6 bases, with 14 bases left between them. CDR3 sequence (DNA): TGTGCCAGCAGCTTAAGTACCGGGATAAGTCAGCCCCAGCATTTT. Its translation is CASSLSTGISQPQHF.

The CDR3 is CATSRDRGVGDTQYF. Written as DNA, the CDR3 is TGTGCCACCAGCAGAGATCGAGGGGTTGGGGATACGCAGTATTTT. V is TRBV15 and J is TRBJ2-3; tentatively, D is TRBD1 or TRBD2 (5 bases each). The CDR3 extends over 15 amino acids. Trimming pared 0 bases from V and 6 bases from J, leaving 13 bases between. Germline V gene data show CDR1 as LNHNV and CDR2 as YYDKDF (reference sequence). Complete variable domain (other parts from reference TRBV15 and TRBJ2-3): DAMVIQNPRYQVTQFGKPVTLSCSQTLNHNVMYWYQQKSSQAPKLLFHYYDKDFNNEADTPDNFQSRRPNTSFCFLDIRSPGLGDTAMYLCATSRDRGVGDTQYFGPGTRLTVL.

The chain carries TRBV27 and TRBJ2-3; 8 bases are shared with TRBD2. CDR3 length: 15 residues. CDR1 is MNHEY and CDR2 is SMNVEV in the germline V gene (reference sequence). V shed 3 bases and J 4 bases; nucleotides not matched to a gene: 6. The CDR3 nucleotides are TGTGCCAGCAGTTTCCGGGAGGGCAACCCAGATACGCAGTATTTT. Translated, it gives CASSFREGNPDTQYF.

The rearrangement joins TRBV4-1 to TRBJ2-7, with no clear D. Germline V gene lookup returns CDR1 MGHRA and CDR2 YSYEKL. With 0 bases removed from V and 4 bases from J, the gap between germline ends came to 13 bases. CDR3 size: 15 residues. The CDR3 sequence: CASSQEMVRVYEQYF. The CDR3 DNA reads TGCGCCAGCAGCCAAGAAATGGTTAGGGTTTACGAGCAGTACTTC.

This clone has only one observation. The CDR3 bases are TGTGCCAGCACCCTGGGGTTAAGCTCCTACAATGAGCAGTTCTTC. Translated: CASTLGLSSYNEQFF. J is TRBJ2-1 and V is TRBV7-9; D not certain. CDR3 length: 15 residues. Germline V gene sequence: CDR1 SEHNR, CDR2 FQNEAQ (reference sequence). Trimming took 7 bases from V and 0 from J, leaving 13 bases between them. Full variable domain (remainder filled in from reference TRBV7-9 and TRBJ2-1): DTGVSQNPRHKITKRGQNVTFRCDPISEHNRLYWYRQTLGQGPEFLTYFQNEAQLEKSRLLSDRFSAERPKGSFSTLEIQRTEQGDSAMYLCASTLGLSSYNEQFFGPGTRLTVL.

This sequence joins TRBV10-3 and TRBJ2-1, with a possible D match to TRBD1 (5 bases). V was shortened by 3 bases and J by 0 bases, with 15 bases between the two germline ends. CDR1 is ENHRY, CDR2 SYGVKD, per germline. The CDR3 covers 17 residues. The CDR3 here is CAISESTGTHSYNEQFF. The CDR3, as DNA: TGTGCCATCAGTGAAAGCACAGGAACCCACTCCTACAATGAGCAGTTCTTC.

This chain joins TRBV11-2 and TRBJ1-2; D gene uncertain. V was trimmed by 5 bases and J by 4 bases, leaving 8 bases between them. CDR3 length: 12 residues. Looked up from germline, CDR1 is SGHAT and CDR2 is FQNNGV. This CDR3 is CASSGNLYGYTF. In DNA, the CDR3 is TGTGCCAGCAGCGGGAATCTCTATGGCTACACCTTC. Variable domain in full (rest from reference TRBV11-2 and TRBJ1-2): EAGVAQSPRYKIIEKRQSVAFWCNPISGHATLYWYQQILGQGPKLLIQFQNNGVVDDSQLPKDRFSAERLKGVDSTLKIQPAKLEDSAVYLCASSGNLYGYTFGSGTRLTVV.

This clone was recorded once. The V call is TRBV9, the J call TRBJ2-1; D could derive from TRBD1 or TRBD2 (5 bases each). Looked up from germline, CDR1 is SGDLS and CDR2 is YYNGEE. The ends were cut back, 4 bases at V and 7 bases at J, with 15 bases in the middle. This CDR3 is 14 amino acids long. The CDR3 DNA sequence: TGTGCCAGCAGCCAAGGGACCGTCATTAATGAGCAGTTCTTC. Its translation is CASSQGTVINEQFF.

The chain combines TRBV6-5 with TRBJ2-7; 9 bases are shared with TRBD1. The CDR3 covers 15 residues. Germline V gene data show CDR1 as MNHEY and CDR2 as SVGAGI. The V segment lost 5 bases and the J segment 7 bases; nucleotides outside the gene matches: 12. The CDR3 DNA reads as TGTGCCAGCAGTGTATCCAAGACAGGGGGTGGTGAGCAGTACTTC. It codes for CASSVSKTGGGEQYF.

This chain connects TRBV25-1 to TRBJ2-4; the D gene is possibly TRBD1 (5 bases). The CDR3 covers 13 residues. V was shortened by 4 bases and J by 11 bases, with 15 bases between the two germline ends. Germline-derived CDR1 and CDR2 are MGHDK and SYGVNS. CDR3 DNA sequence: TGTGCCAGCAGTGGGGGCCCGCTCTCTTTTCAGTACTTC. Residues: CASSGGPLSFQYF.

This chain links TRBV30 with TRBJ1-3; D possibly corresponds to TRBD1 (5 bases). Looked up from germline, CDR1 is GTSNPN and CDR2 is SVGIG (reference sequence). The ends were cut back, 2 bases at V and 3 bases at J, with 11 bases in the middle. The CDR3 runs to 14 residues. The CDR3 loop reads CAWSNGGGGNTIYF. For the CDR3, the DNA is TGTGCCTGGAGTAACGGGGGTGGTGGAAACACCATATATTTT.

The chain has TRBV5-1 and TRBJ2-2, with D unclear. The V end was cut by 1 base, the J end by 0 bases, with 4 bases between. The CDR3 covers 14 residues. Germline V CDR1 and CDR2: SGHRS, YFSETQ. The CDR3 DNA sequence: TGCGCCAGCAGCTTGTACTCGAACACCGGGGAGCTGTTTTTT. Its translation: CASSLYSNTGELFF.

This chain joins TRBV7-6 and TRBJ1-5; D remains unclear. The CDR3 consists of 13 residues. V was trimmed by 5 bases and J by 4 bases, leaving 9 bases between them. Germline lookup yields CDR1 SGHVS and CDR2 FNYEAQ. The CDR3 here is CASSRTDNQPQHF. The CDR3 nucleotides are TGTGCCAGCAGCCGGACGGATAATCAGCCCCAGCATTTT.

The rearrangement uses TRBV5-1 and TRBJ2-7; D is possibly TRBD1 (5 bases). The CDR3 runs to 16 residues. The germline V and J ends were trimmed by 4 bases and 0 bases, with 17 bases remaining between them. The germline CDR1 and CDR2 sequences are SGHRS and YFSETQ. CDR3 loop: CASSTGLGPSSYEQYF. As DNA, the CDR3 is TGCGCCAGCAGCACAGGCTTGGGCCCGAGCTCCTACGAGCAGTACTTC.

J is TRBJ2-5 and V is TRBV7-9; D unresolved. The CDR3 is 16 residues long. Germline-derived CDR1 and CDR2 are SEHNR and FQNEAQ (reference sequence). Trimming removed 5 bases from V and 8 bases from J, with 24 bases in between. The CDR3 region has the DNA TGTGCCAGCAGCCCGAGACCTGGTGGGGTAGGAAAAACCCAGTACTTC. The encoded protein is CASSPRPGGVGKTQYF.